Reported below is one TCR beta chain. It lacks a known antigen. At one end the junction does not follow the germline gene, possibly because of a read error. This specimen belongs to a study of cytomegalovirus exposure and HLA in healthy donors (dated by TCRdb to the late 2010s). In terms of the full investigation: An earlier analysis of several hundred of the donors reported about 250 Gb of sequence data and more than 90 million unique TCR beta sequences from about 179 million T cells. Around 300 gigabases of sequencing data and approximately 85 million unique TCR sequences were included in an early release covering about 620 HLA-typed donors. Among the roughly 400 genotyped donors, approximately 76% belonged to the genetic ancestry cluster associated with self-reported Caucasian donors. The study was designed to test whether signatures of past pathogen exposure could be identified by cataloging public T cell receptors. The study used immunosequencing to profile the T cell repertoires of some 600 subjects and linked those repertoires to cytomegalovirus serostatus. Besides the first cohort of about 730 subjects, a separate validation cohort made up of some 110 different subjects was used. High-throughput TCR immunosequencing, statistical association of individual TCRs with disease status, and machine learning were combined to predict cytomegalovirus infection status. To study patterns of TCR occurrence, a later analysis re-analyzed previously published TCR beta repertoires from several hundred donors and added high-resolution HLA genotyping. The later analysis used no new phenotypic data to find candidate immune exposures, relying instead on TCR beta sequences and their occurrence across donors. An earlier analysis of 450 to 750 of the donors used high-throughput TCR beta sequencing to judge whether each TCR beta V gene segment behaved as functional or pseudogenic. Donor age, sex, ethnicity and CMV serostatus were compiled alongside the repertoire data. A later genetic analysis took genome-wide SNP genotypes for about 65% of the 666 donors and used that subset as a discovery cohort. Every discovery cohort repertoire had been produced on one sequencing platform. HLA typing covered class I and class II loci at four-digit resolution. Typing coverage differed by locus: A, B, C, DRB1 and DQB1 were typed in about 620-640 donors, DQA1 in 500 to 550, DPA1 in some 570, and DPB1 in just under 490. Several DR-DQ haplotypes were handled as single units for association and clustering because linkage in the cohort was strong. Across some 400 genotyped donors of the cohort, an average of approximately 200,000 unique TCR beta nucleotide sequences per donor were sequenced, and roughly 18% of those sequences were non-productive.

The paper's findings and limits, for the study overall: In a later analysis, some 18,000 TCR beta sequences were associated with specific HLA alleles at a false discovery rate of 0.05. A cluster of highly shared sequence variants was judged likely to represent a technical artifact of the sequencing pipeline. According to a later genetic analysis, donors in an Asian-associated ancestry cluster had fewer N-insertions in productive TCRs than the approximately 710-donor mean. A further reported finding was that TCR beta sequences accurately predicted the HLA-A and HLA-B alleles for most subjects in the first cohort. In this cohort, only TCR beta chains were sequenced, and detectable features were limited by the absence of alpha or paired-chain data. Linkage disequilibrium might explain the correlated functional status among segregating V segments, but an unknown experimental factor could not be ruled out. It was suggested by the authors that the approach could potentially be generalized to other disease states and immunological phenotypes. A few of the identified cytomegalovirus-associated TCR beta chains were confirmed in vitro to be specific for cytomegalovirus antigens. In a later analysis, TCR association rates were found to vary across HLA loci, with the most associated TCRs seen for DRB1 alleles and the fewest for HLA-C alleles. In a later genetic analysis, a missense DCLRE1C variant was associated with V-gene and J-gene trimming of TCR beta chains, and the association was replicated in an independent cohort. Because some donors lacked HLA typing at each locus, the association tests relied only on the typed subset. Because counts were too low, more than 15 rarely observed V segments, including chromosome 9 orphons, were left out of the earlier analysis of several hundred of the donors. The classifier was reported to diagnose cytomegalovirus status with high specificity and sensitivity in both the original cohort and the validation cohort. Some IMGT-functional V segments, including TRBV6-2 and TRBV6-3, could not be told apart with the 87-base-pair reads, so those segments were excluded. For the cohort, immune exposure information was limited to CMV serostatus. A later analysis found that most CMV-associated TCR beta chains appeared HLA-restricted, with HLA associations seemingly driven largely by CMV exposure. Broadly in line with IMGT annotations, most TCR beta V segments showed up in productive rearrangements about 87% or about 30% of the time in an earlier analysis of roughly 590 of the donors. Assigning TCR associations to individual alleles was difficult when HLA alleles, especially DR and DQ, strongly co-occurred. The study listed around 160 TCR beta chains as associated with cytomegalovirus. Presence/absence analyses assumed roughly uniform sequencing depth across donors, an assumption that may not hold. According to a later analysis, parvovirus B19, influenza, CMV and Epstein-Barr virus appeared linked to several top co-occurrence clusters. In a later analysis, HLA-associated TCR beta chains were found to be more clonally expanded and to have lower generation probabilities than equally common non-associated chains. Across donors, most TCR sequences were observed very rarely, whereas some public TCRs were present in many individuals.

The library was built by means of the immunoSEQ multiplex PCR assay. For the multiplex PCR, a mixture combining 60 forward primers for TCR Vbeta segments and 13 reverse primers for TCR Jbeta segments was used. The CDR3 region of rearranged TCR beta genes was amplified from genomic DNA by a multiplex PCR assay. On the Illumina HiSeq System, the amplified TCR beta libraries were sequenced as 87-base-pair reads. The authors' analysis ran thus. In a later analysis, some 80 million unique TCR beta chains were counted across the roughly 700 repertoires, and approximately 9.9 million of these chains were shared by at least two donors. A nearest-neighbor algorithm error-corrected the raw reads and collapsed the reads into unique sequences, merging closely related sequences to remove PCR and sequencing errors. CDR3 sequences were aligned to IMGT reference sequences to assign V, D and J gene segments. Each retained sequence needed at least a six-nucleotide match to both a V gene segment and a J gene segment. Rearrangements were classified as productive when the CDR3 lacked stop codons and remained in frame with V and J, and all other rearrangements were classified as non-productive. Following IMGT convention, CDR3 was defined as the stretch from the second conserved V-encoded cysteine up to the conserved J-encoded phenylalanine. The earlier analysis of around 640 of the donors excluded sequences that lacked an unambiguous match to a single V gene segment. An earlier analysis of 587 of the donors classified V segments as functional when productive rearrangements were above 56.7% and as segregating when the standard deviation between donors was above 5%. A statistical classification framework was built for diagnosing cytomegalovirus status from the catalog of TCR beta chain sequences. V and J gene assignment, in a later analysis, came from comparing TCR nucleotide sequences with IMGT/GENE-DB human TR gene sequences. The TCRdist pipeline was used in a later analysis to assign CDR3 sequences and most-parsimonious VDJ recombination scenarios. In a later analysis, each TCR beta chain was defined by its CDR3 amino acid sequence together with its V-gene family, and reads lacking a unique V-gene family were excluded. In a later analysis, nearly 600 highly shared, low-generation-probability nucleotide sequences were removed to address suspected cross-contamination and a sequencing artifact. A later analysis calculated a clonal expansion index for each public chain from normalized within-repertoire ranks of inferred template counts. Generation probabilities in a later analysis came from a VDJ recombination model fitted to out-of-frame rearrangements, and those results were checked against IGoR. Hypergeometric tests were used in a later analysis to score TCR-TCR, TCR-HLA and TCR-CMV co-occurrence, with a repertoire-size bias correction applied to the TCR pairs. False discovery rates were estimated in a later analysis by permuting HLA or CMV assignments 20 times. A later analysis grouped co-occurring TCRs with DBSCAN, adding TCRdist sequence similarity when clustering within HLA-allele-positive subsets. Repertoires with fewer than 30,000 or more than 120,000 public chains, plus five repertoires with anomalous nucleotide sharing, were excluded from co-occurrence clustering. TCRdb limited this immuneACCESS table to in-frame rearrangements with V and J called. A share of clones is missing; checked studies link under half to unresolved V genes, and the rest is unexplained. V and J calls and clone size come straight from that table; D and trimming were deduced from the DNA. Recorded for this sample are 200,000 to 250,000 clones; approximately 80% of them occurred a single time. About 3% of the sample goes to the ten largest clones.

CDR1 and CDR2 (SGHTS, YDEGEE) derive from the germline V gene. Measured from the cysteine to the phenylalanine, the CDR3 is 15 residues long. The kept DNA is CDR3 alone, 45 bases in frame from the first base. The cohort was made up of approximately 700 healthy bone marrow donors. At the time of sampling, all cohort members were nominally healthy, though unrecorded immune exposures were likely present. The donor tested CMV seronegative and was one of the 352 seronegative cohort members. Every donor gave a peripheral blood sample, and the peripheral blood mononuclear cells from that sample were used for TCR beta sequencing. The Qiagen DNeasy Blood Extraction Kit was used to extract genomic DNA from the blood cell samples.

Sequencing was performed on PBMCs. This chain is built from TRBV5-8 and TRBJ2-5; TRBD2 might be the D gene, on 6 matching bases. The TCR originated in a man aged 25 to 40 in good health and CMV-seronegative. The CDR3 in this case is CASSWRGHDHETQYF. The nucleotide sequence is given as TGTGCCAGCAGCTGGCGGGGCCACGACCATGAGACCCAGTACTTC.